This record looks at one T cell receptor (beta chain) sequence and its context. J lost 5 bases, V lost 6 bases, and 2 bases had no gene match. The CDR3 is 13 residues long. The record originates from a study of blood T cell repertoires in COVID-19. Study background: Samples came from the United States, Italy and Spain, spanning acute and convalescent COVID-19.

The assay was immunoSEQ multiplex PCR, and TCRdb's table has in-frame clones only and misses some. The table lists 55,000 to 75,000 clones, under 90% of them singletons. The clonotype originates from a man aged 55 to 70 with acute or convalescent COVID-19. Sequenced sample: peripheral blood. The genes are TRBV12-3 or TRBV12-4 and TRBJ2-5; 11 bases are a match to TRBD2. CDR3 amino acids: CASRRLAGETQYF. Written as DNA, the CDR3 is TGTGCCAGCAGGCGACTAGCGGGGGAGACCCAGTACTTC.